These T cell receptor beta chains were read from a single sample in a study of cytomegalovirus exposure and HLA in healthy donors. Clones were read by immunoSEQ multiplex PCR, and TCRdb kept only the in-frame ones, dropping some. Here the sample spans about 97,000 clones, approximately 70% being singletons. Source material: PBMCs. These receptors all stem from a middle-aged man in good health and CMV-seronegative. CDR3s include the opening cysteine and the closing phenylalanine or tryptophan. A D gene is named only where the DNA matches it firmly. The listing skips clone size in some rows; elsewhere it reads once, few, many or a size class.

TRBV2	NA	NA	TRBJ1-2	CASSALETGSGGYTF	TGTGCCAGCAGTGCCTTGGAAACAGGGTCTGGTGGCTACACCTTC
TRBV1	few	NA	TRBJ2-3	CTSSQEVGGADGDTQYF	TGCACCAGCAGCCAAGAAGTCGGGGGGGCCGATGGAGATACGCAGTATTTT
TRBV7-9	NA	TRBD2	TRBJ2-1	CASTPGLAVEQFF	TGTGCCAGCACTCCGGGACTAGCGGTCGAGCAGTTCTTC
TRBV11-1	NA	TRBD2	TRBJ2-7	CASSTSGGPGEQYF	TGTGCCAGCAGCACAAGCGGGGGGCCGGGAGAGCAGTACTTC
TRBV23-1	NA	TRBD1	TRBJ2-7	CASSQYRQGERCEQYF	TGCGCCAGCAGTCAATATCGCCAGGGGGAGAGGTGCGAGCAGTACTTC
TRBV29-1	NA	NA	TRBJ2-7	CSVEDSQGLRYEQYF	TGCAGCGTTGAAGATTCGCAGGGCCTTCGATACGAGCAGTACTTC
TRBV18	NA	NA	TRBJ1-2	CASSPPGQKGGYTF	TGTGCCAGCTCACCACCGGGACAAAAGGGAGGCTACACCTTC
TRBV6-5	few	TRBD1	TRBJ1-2	CASSYPTGTGFYGYTF	TGTGCCAGCAGTTACCCAACCGGGACAGGTTTCTATGGCTACACCTTC
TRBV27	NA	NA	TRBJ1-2	CASSRVANYGYTF	TGTGCCAGCAGTCGGGTAGCTAACTATGGCTACACCTTC
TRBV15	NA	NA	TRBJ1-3	CATDPGLQQGNTIYF	TGTGCCACCGACCCGGGGTTACAGCAGGGAAACACCATATATTTT
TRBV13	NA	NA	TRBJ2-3	CASSFEGGTDTQYF	TGTGCCAGCAGCTTTGAGGGGGGCACAGATACGCAGTATTTT
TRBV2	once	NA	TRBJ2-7	CASSATPWQGDEQYF	TGTGCCAGCAGTGCGACCCCTTGGCAGGGCGACGAGCAGTACTTC
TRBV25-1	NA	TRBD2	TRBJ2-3	CASSLAGEYTDTQYF	TGTGCCAGCAGCCTAGCGGGAGAATACACAGATACGCAGTATTTT
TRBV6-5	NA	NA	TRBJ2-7	CASSYSDNDMDEQYF	TGTGCCAGCAGTTACTCCGACAATGACATGGACGAGCAGTACTTC
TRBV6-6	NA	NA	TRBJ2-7	CASSPGEVRGEQYF	TGTGCCAGCAGTCCCGGGGAGGTGAGGGGCGAGCAGTACTTC
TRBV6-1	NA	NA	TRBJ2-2	CASRSYPDTGELFF	TGTGCCAGCAGGTCATACCCAGACACCGGGGAGCTGTTTTTT
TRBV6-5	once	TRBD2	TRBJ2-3	CASSLGLAGMNTQYF	TGTGCCAGCAGTTTGGGACTAGCGGGGATGAATACGCAGTATTTT
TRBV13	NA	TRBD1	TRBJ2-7	CASTPDRGIEQYF	TGTGCCAGCACTCCGGACAGGGGGATCGAGCAGTACTTC
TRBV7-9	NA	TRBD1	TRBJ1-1	CASSPRGQGADTEAFF	TGTGCCAGCAGCCCCCGGGGACAGGGGGCGGACACTGAAGCTTTCTTT
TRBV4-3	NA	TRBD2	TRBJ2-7	CASSRIRTSGGSSYEQYF	TGCGCCAGCAGCCGTATTAGGACTAGCGGGGGGAGCTCCTACGAGCAGTACTTC
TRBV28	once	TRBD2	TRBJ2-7	CASSSSSGRGGLEQYF	TGTGCCAGCAGTTCCTCTTCTGGGCGGGGGGGCCTCGAGCAGTACTTC
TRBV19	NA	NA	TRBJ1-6	CASSIGDNSPLHF	TGTGCCAGTAGTATCGGTGATAATTCACCCCTCCACTTT
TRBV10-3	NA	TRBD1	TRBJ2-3	CAIKDRGEDTQYF	TGTGCCATCAAGGACAGGGGAGAAGATACGCAGTATTTT
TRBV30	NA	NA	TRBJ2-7	CAWSVTYEQYF	TGTGCCTGGAGTGTAACCTACGAGCAGTACTTC
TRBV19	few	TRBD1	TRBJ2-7	CASRNRGIGYEQYF	TGTGCCAGTAGAAACAGGGGTATAGGCTACGAGCAGTACTTC
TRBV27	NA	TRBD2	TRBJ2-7	CASSPGLESYEQYF	TGTGCCAGCAGTCCGGGACTAGAGTCCTACGAGCAGTACTTC
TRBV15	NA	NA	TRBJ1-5	CATSGGIYSNQPQHF	TGTGCCACCAGCGGGGGGATTTATAGCAATCAGCCCCAGCATTTT
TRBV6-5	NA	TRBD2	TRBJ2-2	CASSLAGTNTGELFF	TGTGCCAGCAGTCTAGCGGGGACAAACACCGGGGAGCTGTTTTTT
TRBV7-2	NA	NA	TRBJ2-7	CASSFGGAPWQQYF	TGTGCCAGCAGCTTCGGCGGGGCCCCGTGGCAGCAGTACTTC
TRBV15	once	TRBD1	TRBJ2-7	CATSRGFQGQGYEQYF	TGTGCCACCAGCAGAGGGTTCCAAGGACAGGGATACGAGCAGTACTTC
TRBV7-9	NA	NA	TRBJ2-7	CASSQTGYEQYF	TGTGCCAGCAGCCAAACAGGGTATGAGCAGTACTTC
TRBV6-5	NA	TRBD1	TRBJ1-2	CASTGTGRGYTF	TGTGCCAGCACCGGGACAGGGAGGGGCTACACCTTC
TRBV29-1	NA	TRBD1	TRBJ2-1	CSVEDGTGGNEQFF	TGCAGCGTTGAAGATGGGACAGGGGGCAATGAGCAGTTCTTC
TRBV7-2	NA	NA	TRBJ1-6	CASSLNWGTPNSPLHF	TGTGCCAGCAGCTTAAATTGGGGGACACCTAATTCACCCCTCCACTTT
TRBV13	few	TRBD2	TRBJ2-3	CASASGADTQYF	TGTGCCAGCGCTAGCGGGGCAGATACGCAGTATTTT
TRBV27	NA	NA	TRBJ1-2	CASTTTGGVRTVRGYTF	TGTGCCAGCACCACGACCGGAGGGGTTCGTACGGTTCGTGGCTACACCTTC
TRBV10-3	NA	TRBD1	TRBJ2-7	CAISRTGGVSYEQYF	TGTGCCATCAGTCGGACAGGGGGGGTCTCCTACGAGCAGTACTTC
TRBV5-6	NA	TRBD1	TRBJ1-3	CASSYDRDSGNTIYF	TGTGCCAGCAGCTATGACAGGGATTCTGGAAACACCATATATTTT
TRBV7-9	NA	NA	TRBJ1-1	CARTTWLGNTEAFF	TGTGCCAGGACGACTTGGCTGGGGAACACTGAAGCTTTCTTT
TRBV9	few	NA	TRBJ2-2	CASSALGGGKTGELFF	TGTGCCAGCAGCGCCTTAGGGGGGGGGAAAACCGGGGAGCTGTTTTTT
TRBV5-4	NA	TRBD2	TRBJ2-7	CASSLAGGAREQYF	TGTGCCAGCAGCTTGGCGGGGGGGGCGAGAGAGCAGTACTTC
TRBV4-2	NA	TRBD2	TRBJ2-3	CASSQLKAGDTADTQYF	TGTGCCAGCAGCCAATTGAAAGCGGGGGATACAGCAGATACGCAGTATTTT
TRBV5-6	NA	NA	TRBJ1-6	CASSLGAGASLHF	TGTGCCAGCAGCTTGGGGGCAGGCGCATCCCTCCACTTT
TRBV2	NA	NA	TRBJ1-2	CASDREKNGYTF	TGTGCCAGTGACAGAGAGAAAAATGGCTACACCTTC
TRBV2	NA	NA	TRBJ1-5	CASSSGQHQPQHF	TGTGCCAGCAGTTCCGGACAGCATCAGCCCCAGCATTTT
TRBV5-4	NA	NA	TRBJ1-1	CASSLEYGNTEAFF	TGTGCCAGCAGCTTGGAATACGGGAACACTGAAGCTTTCTTT